These 9 T cell receptor beta chains originate from one sample sequenced in a study of T cells after yellow fever vaccination. Via MiXCR, TCRdb re-called the 5' RACE reads, giving one row per CDR3 protein. Of a few hundred thousand distinct CDR3 sequences listed, approximately 5.7% are singletons. Here the sequenced sample was PBMCs, taken 5 days after the yellow fever booster vaccination. These receptor sequences come from a man aged 25 to 45 who received the YFV17D yellow fever vaccine.

In this sample, this clonotype turned up many times. V usage is TRBV5-1 and J usage is TRBJ2-2; TRBD2 agrees at 7 bases. Germline values: CDR1 SGHRS, CDR2 YFSETQ. This CDR3 is 16 amino acids long. Unmatched junction bases numbered 12, after V lost 4 bases and J lost 6 bases. CDR3 residues: CASSLGTIKFSGELFF. The DNA of the CDR3 is TGCGCCAGCAGCCTGGGGACTATTAAGTTCTCCGGGGAGCTGTTTTTT.

This clonotype was counted many times. This sequence joins TRBV6-2 or TRBV6-3 and TRBJ2-2; D gene ambiguous. Trimming took 7 bases from V and 0 from J, leaving 12 bases between them. CDR1 is MNHEY, CDR2 SVGEGT, per germline. The CDR3 is made up of 15 amino acids. The CDR3 nucleotides read TGTGCCAGCACCCAAGGCGGAGCGAACACCGGGGAGCTGTTTTTT. Its protein product is CASTQGGANTGELFF.

This clonotype was seen at least ten times. CDR3 DNA: TGTGCCAGCAGTAGATTAGCGGGAGAAGAGACCCAGTACTTC. Protein product: CASSRLAGEETQYF. The chain uses TRBV6-1 and TRBJ2-5, with 9 bases aligning to TRBD2. The CDR3 length is 14 residues. In germline, CDR1 is MNHNS, CDR2 SASEGT. Germline trimming cut 5 bases from V and 3 bases from J; bases unmatched to any gene: 4.

The genes are TRBV9 and TRBJ1-2; no clear D gene. Germline CDR1 reads SGDLS; CDR2 reads YYNGEE. Trimming removed 0 bases at V and 6 bases at J, with 12 bases between. CDR3 length: 14 residues. DNA of the CDR3: TGTGCCAGCAGCGTAGTAGGGTCGGCGGATGGCTACACCTTC. Its translation is CASSVVGSADGYTF.

In its sample, this clonotype was seen many times. The chain recombines TRBV14 with TRBJ2-4; 9 nucleotides align to TRBD2. The germline V gene encodes CDR1 SGHDN and CDR2 FVKESK. The CDR3 runs to 15 residues. The V segment lost 2 bases and the J segment 7 bases; nucleotides outside the gene matches: 6. DNA of the CDR3: TGTGCCAGCAGCCAAACTAGCGGGTTGCTTAACATTCAGTACTTC. It translates to CASSQTSGLLNIQYF.

At least ten counts were recorded for this clonotype. CDR3 residues: CASSQREFGEQFF. The CDR3 DNA is TGTGCCAGCTCCCAGCGGGAGTTTGGCGAGCAGTTCTTC. The chain joins TRBV12-3 or TRBV12-4 to TRBJ2-1; 8 bases match TRBD2. Germline trimming cut 8 bases from V and 10 bases from J; bases unmatched to any gene: 10. CDR3 length equals 13 residues.

This clonotype was detected a few times. This chain uses TRBV4-1 with TRBJ2-2, with 8 nucleotides matching TRBD1. CDR3 size: 14 residues. CDR1 and CDR2 (germline): MGHRA, YSYEKL. The V gene end was trimmed by 3 bases and the J gene end by 5 bases; junction bases not matched to a gene: 2. Here the CDR3 reads CASSHTGGTGELFF. The CDR3 DNA is TGCGCCAGCAGCCACACAGGGGGGACCGGGGAGCTGTTTTTT.

The chain recombines TRBV5-1 with TRBJ2-2; TRBD2 is a possible D gene (6 bases). With 2 bases removed from V and 4 bases from J, the gap between germline ends came to 27 bases. Germline V gene sequence: CDR1 SGHRS, CDR2 YFSETQ. This CDR3 has 20 residues. As DNA, the CDR3 is TGCGCCAGCAGCTTTTATCGTGCGGGGCAAAGAGAGGGAATCACCGGGGAGCTGTTTTTT. It encodes CASSFYRAGQREGITGELFF.

This clonotype was observed a handful of times. The J gene is TRBJ2-7, the V gene TRBV18, with D possibly TRBD2 on 5 matching bases. CDR3 length: 16 residues. Trimming shortened V by 0 bases and J by 1 base, and 13 bases separated the two germline ends. Germline loops: CDR1 KGHSH, CDR2 LQKENI. In DNA form, the CDR3 reads TGTGCCAGCTCACCACCGGGTGTCGGGGAATCCTACGAGCAGTACTTC. Protein: CASSPPGVGESYEQYF.